The next 30 T cell receptor beta chains were all read from a single sample in a study of blood T cells in healthy people across ages. Then a second PCR, running roughly 7 to 11 cycles, was carried out with a sample-barcoded 5' primer and a J-beta primer mix. TCRdb re-analysed the 5' RACE reads in MiXCR, keeping a single row per CDR3 protein. Counted here are around 820,000 distinct CDR3 sequences, around a quarter occurring once; the ten biggest clones make up roughly 3.8%. The same specimen was also included in a second study, on T cells of mothers and their children.

The source material was blood. These receptors all come from a boy aged 5-17 years in good health.

The chain couples TRBV29-1 to TRBJ2-5; TRBD2 matches at 10 bases. In germline, CDR1 is SQVTM, CDR2 ANQGSEA. V lost 5 bases and J lost 0; bases outside the gene matches: 15. This CDR3 is built from 18 residues. This CDR3 reads CSVIPGLAGVLYQETQYF. CDR3 sequence (DNA): TGCAGCGTTATACCCGGGCTAGCGGGAGTTCTGTACCAAGAGACCCAGTACTTC.

V and J are TRBV4-3 and TRBJ1-1; D uncertain. Germline CDR1 reads LGHNA; CDR2 reads YSLEER. This CDR3 has 13 residues. V was clipped by 0 bases and J by 5 bases, with 7 bases between them. The CDR3 reads CASSQDIWTEAFF. The DNA for the CDR3 is TGCGCCAGCAGCCAAGATATCTGGACTGAAGCTTTCTTT.

The chain is built from TRBV6-2 or TRBV6-3 and TRBJ2-7; D might be TRBD1 (6 bases). The CDR3 is 15 residues long. The V gene's germline CDR1 is MNHEY and CDR2 SVGEGT. V dropped 2 bases and J dropped 0 bases, with 11 bases sitting between them. The CDR3 region has the DNA TGTGCCAGCAGTTACAACAGGGTTAGCTCCTACGAGCAGTACTTC. Its translation is CASSYNRVSSYEQYF.

The chain is built from TRBV6-1 and TRBJ2-4, with D perhaps matching TRBD1 (5 bases). Trimming shortened V by 5 bases and J by 1 base, and 12 bases separated the two germline ends. This CDR3 region has 15 residues. Germline V lookup: CDR1 MNHNS, CDR2 SASEGT. The CDR3 DNA reads as TGTGCCAGCAGTCAAGGGGAACTGGCCAAAAACATTCAGTACTTC. The encoded protein is CASSQGELAKNIQYF.

The chain joins TRBV10-2 to TRBJ2-7, with unresolved D. Trimming stripped 3 bases from V and 7 bases from J, with 4 bases between. Per germline, CDR1 WSHSY and CDR2 SAAADI. This CDR3 is built from 10 residues. CDR3 residues: CASSDREQYF. In DNA form, the CDR3 reads TGCGCCAGCAGTGACCGAGAGCAGTACTTC.

The chain recombines TRBV20-1 with TRBJ2-3; possible D gene TRBD2, 6 bases. Trimming shortened V by 4 bases and J by 0 bases, and 14 bases separated the two germline ends. This CDR3 region has 15 residues. Germline lookup yields CDR1 DFQATT and CDR2 SNEGSKA (reference sequence). The CDR3 loop reads CSAIDGSSSTDTQYF. As DNA, the CDR3 is TGCAGTGCTATAGACGGGAGTTCTAGCACAGATACGCAGTATTTT.

This chain connects TRBV20-1 to TRBJ2-3, with D hard to call. V was pared by 0 bases and J by 3 bases, with 13 bases between. The CDR3 sequence is 15 residues long. Germline V gives CDR1 DFQATT, CDR2 SNEGSKA (reference sequence). Here the CDR3 reads CSARDMTAETDTQYF. In nucleotides, the CDR3 is TGCAGTGCTAGAGATATGACGGCAGAGACAGATACGCAGTATTTT.

The chain carries TRBV20-1 and TRBJ2-1; 11 positions match TRBD2. The germline V gene encodes CDR1 DFQATT and CDR2 SNEGSKA (reference sequence). The CDR3 runs 15 residues. The ends lost 2 bases at V and 4 bases at J; junction bases unmatched: 4. The CDR3 DNA reads as TGCAGTGCTAGACAGACTAGCGGGGTATACAATGAGCAGTTCTTC. It specifies CSARQTSGVYNEQFF.

The chain combines TRBV5-1 with TRBJ2-7, with 8 bases lining up with TRBD2. The end of the DNA is better explained by TRBJ2-1, so the J call may be wrong. Germline CDR1 SGHRS, CDR2 YFSETQ. The CDR3 spans 14 residues. CDR3 coding DNA: TGCGCCAGCAGCCATAGCGGGGCCAACAATGAGCAGTTCTTC. Amino acids: CASSHSGANNEQFF.

V gene TRBV6-2 or TRBV6-3 combines with J gene TRBJ2-7; TRBD1 might be the D (5 bases). The length of the CDR3 is 13 residues. CDR1 and CDR2 from the germline V gene are MNHEY and SVGEGT. V lost 5 bases to trimming and J lost 3 bases, with 11 bases between them. DNA of the CDR3: TGTGCCAGCAGTCCAGGGATGTTCTACGAGCAGTACTTC. This translates into CASSPGMFYEQYF.

The V gene is TRBV6-5, the J gene TRBJ2-2; tentative D call: TRBD1 (5 bases). Trimming shortened V by 6 bases and J by 1 base, and 6 bases separated the two germline ends. The CDR3 is 13 residues long. Germline assignment: CDR1 MNHEY and CDR2 SVGAGI. CDR3 sequence (DNA): TGTGCCAGCAGGGGGCTGAACACCGGGGAGCTGTTTTTT. It specifies CASRGLNTGELFF.

V is TRBV5-1 and J is TRBJ1-4, with D perhaps matching TRBD1 (5 bases). This CDR3 spans 16 amino acids. The germline V and J ends were trimmed by 4 bases and 4 bases, with 17 bases remaining between them. CDR1 is SGHRS and CDR2 is YFSETQ in the germline V gene. The CDR3 region is CASSKQALGGNEKLFF. The CDR3, as DNA: TGCGCCAGCAGCAAACAGGCCCTAGGCGGTAATGAAAAACTGTTTTTT.

Many counts were recorded for this clonotype. The CDR3 region has the DNA TGTGCCAGCAGTTTAGGGGTGAATCAGCCCCAGCATTTT. As protein: CASSLGVNQPQHF. The chain carries TRBV14 and TRBJ1-5; possible D gene TRBD1, 5 bases. This CDR3 has 13 amino acids. V lost 6 bases to trimming and J lost 4 bases, with 10 bases between them. The germline CDR1 and CDR2 sequences are SGHDN and FVKESK.

This clonotype was picked up a small number of times. This rearrangement joins TRBV20-1 to TRBJ2-1, with 12 bases identical to TRBD2. The CDR3 runs 15 residues. V was clipped by 1 base and J by 7 bases; unmatched bases: 5. The germline V gene has CDR1 DFQATT and CDR2 SNEGSKA (reference sequence). This CDR3 is CSARVPSGRGNEQFF. CDR3 in DNA: TGCAGTGCTAGAGTACCTAGCGGGAGGGGGAATGAGCAGTTCTTC.

This clonotype appeared a few times. DNA of the CDR3: TGTGCCAGCAACCGGGACAGCCTTAATGAAAAACTGTTTTTT. Translated, it gives CASNRDSLNEKLFF. This rearrangement joins TRBV9 to TRBJ1-4; 7 bases match TRBD1. This CDR3 region has 14 residues. Germline V gives CDR1 SGDLS, CDR2 YYNGEE. Germline trimming cut 6 bases from V and 4 bases from J; bases unmatched to any gene: 6. Full variable domain (outside the CDR3, taken from reference TRBV9 and TRBJ1-4): DSGVTQTPKHLITATGQRVTLRCSPRSGDLSVYWYQQSLDQGLQFLIQYYNGEERAKGNILERFSAQQFPDLHSELNLSSLELGDSALYFCASNRDSLNEKLFFGSGTQLSVL.

This clonotype has at least ten counts. The V call is TRBV7-9, the J call TRBJ2-5, with D hard to call. V lost 5 bases, J lost 2 bases, and 12 bases lay in between. The CDR3 totals 14 residues. Germline V gene lookup returns CDR1 SEHNR and CDR2 FQNEAQ (reference sequence). The CDR3 here is CASSRSGGQETQYF. CDR3 nucleotides: TGTGCCAGCAGCCGGTCAGGCGGTCAAGAGACCCAGTACTTC. Full variable domain (remainder filled in from reference TRBV7-9 and TRBJ2-5): DTGVSQNPRHKITKRGQNVTFRCDPISEHNRLYWYRQTLGQGPEFLTYFQNEAQLEKSRLLSDRFSAERPKGSFSTLEIQRTEQGDSAMYLCASSRSGGQETQYFGPGTRLLVL.

This clonotype was detected a few times. The chain is built from TRBV28 and TRBJ2-4; TRBD1 matches at 10 bases. V was pared by 4 bases and J by 8 bases, with 5 bases of the junction left unmatched. Germline V gene sequence: CDR1 MDHEN, CDR2 SYDVKM. The CDR3 has 14 amino acids. The CDR3 here is CASSWGQGSYIQYF. In DNA, the CDR3 is TGTGCCAGCAGTTGGGGACAGGGGTCTTACATTCAGTACTTC.

The chain recombines TRBV29-1 with TRBJ1-1; D might be TRBD1 (5 bases). The germline CDR1 and CDR2 sequences are SQVTM and ANQGSEA. V dropped 4 bases and J dropped 1 base, with 22 bases sitting between them. This CDR3 has 17 amino acids. CDR3 amino acids: CSVVGLGAGPKNTEAFF. DNA for the CDR3: TGCAGCGTTGTGGGTTTAGGGGCAGGGCCGAAGAACACTGAAGCTTTCTTT.

The chain carries TRBV20-1 and TRBJ2-7; 15 bases agree with TRBD2. The CDR3 is made up of 16 amino acids. The V gene end was trimmed by 6 bases and the J gene end by 2 bases; junction bases not matched to a gene: 8. The germline CDR1 and CDR2 sequences are DFQATT and SNEGSKA (reference sequence). The CDR3 DNA reads as TGCAGTGCCCAACGAGGGACTAGCGGGGGGCCCTACGAGCAGTACTTC. Protein: CSAQRGTSGGPYEQYF.

The chain has TRBV18 and TRBJ2-5; TRBD2 aligns across 9 bases. CDR1 is KGHSH and CDR2 is LQKENI in the germline V gene. V lost 1 base and J lost 6; bases outside the gene matches: 18. The length of the CDR3 is 19 residues. Here the CDR3 DNA reads TGTGCCAGCTCACCACGCTTGACGGAGCCCGGTCCTAGCGGGAAGACCCAGTACTTC. Translated: CASSPRLTEPGPSGKTQYF.

This sequence joins TRBV29-1 and TRBJ2-5; D unclear. The CDR3 loop spans 13 amino acids. Germline V gene sequence: CDR1 SQVTM, CDR2 ANQGSEA. Trimming removed 1 base at V and 4 bases at J, with 10 bases between. The CDR3 protein is CSVEVHLTETQYF. The CDR3 DNA reads as TGCAGCGTTGAAGTTCATCTAACAGAGACCCAGTACTTC.

This clonotype has a handful of counts. V usage is TRBV24-1 and J usage is TRBJ1-5; maybe TRBD1 (5 bases). The CDR3 sequence is 14 residues long. Germline CDR1 KGHDR, CDR2 SFDVKD. V gave up 4 bases and J gave up 1 base, with 7 bases separating them. The CDR3 sequence is CATSEWTSNQPQHF. The CDR3 DNA sequence: TGTGCCACCAGTGAGTGGACAAGCAATCAGCCCCAGCATTTT.

The CDR3 DNA follows: TGTGCCAGCAGTTACGGGACAGGCTCTACAGATACGCAGTATTTT. This translates into CASSYGTGSTDTQYF. This sequence joins TRBV12-3 or TRBV12-4 and TRBJ2-3, with 8 bases fitting TRBD1. The length of the CDR3 is 15 residues. V was pared by 4 bases and J by 3 bases, with 6 bases of the junction left unmatched.

This clonotype showed up many times. The chain uses TRBV28 and TRBJ2-4; no clear D. The CDR3 runs to 13 residues. The germline CDR1 and CDR2 sequences are MDHEN and SYDVKM. V was trimmed by 6 bases and J by 1 base, leaving 7 bases between them. The CDR3 spells CASSPQAKNIQYF. The CDR3 nucleotides are TGTGCCAGCAGCCCGCAGGCCAAAAACATTCAGTACTTC.

This clonotype has more than one count but fewer than ten. The chain has TRBV10-3 and TRBJ1-1; D is unresolved. The V gene's germline CDR1 is ENHRY and CDR2 SYGVKD. V lost 11 bases and J lost 1, with 14 bases in between. This CDR3 is 13 amino acids long. The CDR3 DNA follows: TGTGCCGCCCGCCCTGGGGAGAACACTGAAGCTTTCTTT. This codes for CAARPGENTEAFF.

Comment on this clonotype: The junction and the germline gene differ at one end; a read error may be behind it. The chain couples TRBV9 to TRBJ2-1; D gene ambiguous. Germline V CDR1 and CDR2: SGDLS, YYNGEE. The CDR3 sequence is 13 residues long. The CDR3 DNA follows: TGTGCCAGCAGCGCACGGGCCGCAAATGGGCAGTTCTTC. Residues: CASSARAANGQFF.

The V call is TRBV20-1, the J call TRBJ2-4; 11 nucleotides align to TRBD2. V was pared by 5 bases and J by 1 base, with 4 bases of the junction left unmatched. CDR1 and CDR2 from the germline V gene are DFQATT and SNEGSKA (reference sequence). The CDR3 is 15 amino acids. In nucleotides, the CDR3 is TGCAGTGCTCCGACTAGCGGGAATGCCAAAAACATTCAGTACTTC. This sequence encodes CSAPTSGNAKNIQYF.

This clonotype was counted ten times or more. The DNA of the CDR3 is TGCAGCGTAACAGGGGGTGAGGTCGTCGCAGATACGCAGTATTTT. This sequence encodes CSVTGGEVVADTQYF. V is TRBV29-1 and J is TRBJ2-3; 8 positions match TRBD1. CDR1 and CDR2 (germline): SQVTM, ANQGSEA. After removal of 6 bases from V and 4 bases from J, the junction contained 12 bases not matched to a gene. The CDR3 is 15 amino acids.

This clonotype was counted ten times or more. The chain combines TRBV6-2 or TRBV6-3 with TRBJ2-3, with D uncertain. This CDR3 region has 11 residues. V was cut by 6 bases and J by 6 bases, with 7 bases left in between. Germline lookup yields CDR1 MNHEY and CDR2 SVGEGT. The CDR3 DNA reads as TGTGCCAGCAGCCGCCGGGATACGCAGTATTTT. Translating gives CASSRRDTQYF.

This clonotype was detected a few times. V and J are TRBV7-2 and TRBJ2-5; tentative D call: TRBD1 (6 bases). Germline V gene sequence: CDR1 SGHTA, CDR2 FQGNSA. Trimming cost V 5 bases and J 1 base, with 14 bases left between them. The CDR3 extends over 15 amino acids. The CDR3, as DNA: TGTGCCAGCAGCCCGCAGGGGACACTCCAAGAGACCCAGTACTTC. Translating it yields CASSPQGTLQETQYF.